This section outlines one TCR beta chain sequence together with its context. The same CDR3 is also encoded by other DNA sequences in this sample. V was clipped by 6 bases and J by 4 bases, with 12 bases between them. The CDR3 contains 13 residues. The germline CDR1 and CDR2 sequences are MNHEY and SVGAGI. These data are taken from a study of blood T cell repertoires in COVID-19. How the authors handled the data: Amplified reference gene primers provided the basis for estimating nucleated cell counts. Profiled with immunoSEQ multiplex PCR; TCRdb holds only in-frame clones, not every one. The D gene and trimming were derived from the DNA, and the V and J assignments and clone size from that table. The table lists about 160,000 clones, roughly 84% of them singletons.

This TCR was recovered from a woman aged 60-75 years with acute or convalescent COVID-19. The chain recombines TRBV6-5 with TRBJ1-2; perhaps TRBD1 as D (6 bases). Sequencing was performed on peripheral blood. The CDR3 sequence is CASSSGTLYGYTF. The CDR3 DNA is TGTGCCAGCAGCTCCGGGACACTCTATGGCTACACCTTC.